A single T cell receptor (beta chain) is shown here with its context. This record belongs to a study of glioma-infiltrating T cells after dendritic cell vaccination. Whole-study context: At biweekly intervals, patients got three intradermal dendritic cell vaccine injections.

Up to 2 ug genomic DNA was used for TCRB CDR3 amplification. TCRdb's copy holds only in-frame clones and misses some; the assay was immunoSEQ multiplex PCR. The repertoire holds about 64,000 clones, with approximately 85% as singletons. The CDR3 length is 13 residues. The germline V gene encodes CDR1 SEHNR and CDR2 FQNEAQ (reference sequence). With 5 bases removed from V and 5 bases from J, the gap between germline ends came to 9 bases. The TCR comes from a human donor with glioblastoma. Sequenced here: blood, sampled before dendritic cell vaccination. The chain uses TRBV7-9 and TRBJ1-4, with D maybe TRBD1 (6 bases). CDR3 in amino acids: CASSPQGNEKLFF. CDR3 bases: TGTGCCAGCAGCCCGCAGGGGAATGAAAAACTGTTTTTT.